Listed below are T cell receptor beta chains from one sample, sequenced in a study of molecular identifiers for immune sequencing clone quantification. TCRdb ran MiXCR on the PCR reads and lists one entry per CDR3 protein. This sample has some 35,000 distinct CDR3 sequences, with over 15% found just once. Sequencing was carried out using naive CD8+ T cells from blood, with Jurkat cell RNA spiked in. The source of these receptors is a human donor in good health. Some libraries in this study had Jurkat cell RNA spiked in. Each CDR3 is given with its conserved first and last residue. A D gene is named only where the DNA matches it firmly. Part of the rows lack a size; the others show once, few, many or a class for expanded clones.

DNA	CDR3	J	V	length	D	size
TGTGCCAGCAGCTTATACAGGGGGCGAGACAATGAGCAGTTCTTC	CASSLYRGRDNEQFF	TRBJ2-1	TRBV7-2	15	TRBD1	many
TGTGCCAGCAGTGAGGGGTGGGGAGGGGATCAGCCCCAGCATTTT	CASSEGWGGDQPQHF	TRBJ1-5	TRBV2	15	NA	many
TGTGCCAGCAGCTCCGGACTAGACCCCAAAAACATTCAGTACTTC	CASSSGLDPKNIQYF	TRBJ2-4	TRBV7-9	15	TRBD2	medium-sized
TGTGCCAGCAGCGTCACATCTAGCGGGACCTACGAGCAGTACTTC	CASSVTSSGTYEQYF	TRBJ2-7	TRBV5-4	15	TRBD2	many
TGTGCCAGCAGTTCGGGACTAGCGTCAGATACGCAGTATTTT	CASSSGLASDTQYF	TRBJ2-3	TRBV27	14	TRBD2	many
TGCGCCAGCAGCCAAGGACTTTTTGGGAGGGCCAAAGATACGCAGTATTTT	CASSQGLFGRAKDTQYF	TRBJ2-3	TRBV4-3	17	TRBD2	NA
TGTGCCAGCAGCTTTCGAGGACTAGGGGGTAACAATGAGCAGTTCTTC	CASSFRGLGGNNEQFF	TRBJ2-1	TRBV7-9	16	NA	many
TGTGCCAGCAGGGGAACAGGGTGGTCTAATGAAAAACTGTTTTTT	CASRGTGWSNEKLFF	TRBJ1-4	TRBV7-8	15	NA	many
TGCAGTGCGGAAGAGCGGGAGGGCCTCCAAAACATTCAGTACTTC	CSAEEREGLQNIQYF	TRBJ2-4	TRBV20-1	15	TRBD2	many
TGCAGTGCACGCGGACTAGCGGGAGGCCGGGATACGCAGTATTTT	CSARGLAGGRDTQYF	TRBJ2-3	TRBV20-1	15	TRBD2	many
TGTGCCAGCAGCCCCTCAGCAGGGGGACCTTCCTACGAGCAGTACTTC	CASSPSAGGPSYEQYF	TRBJ2-7	TRBV7-9	16	TRBD1	many
TGTGCCAGCAGCTTGGCGGAGGACGGGGGGCTAGCAGATACGCAGTATTTT	CASSLAEDGGLADTQYF	TRBJ2-3	TRBV5-6	17	NA	few
TGTGCCAGCAGCACCCCAGGCGGCTACGAGCAGTACTTC	CASSTPGGYEQYF	TRBJ2-7	TRBV7-9	13	NA	many